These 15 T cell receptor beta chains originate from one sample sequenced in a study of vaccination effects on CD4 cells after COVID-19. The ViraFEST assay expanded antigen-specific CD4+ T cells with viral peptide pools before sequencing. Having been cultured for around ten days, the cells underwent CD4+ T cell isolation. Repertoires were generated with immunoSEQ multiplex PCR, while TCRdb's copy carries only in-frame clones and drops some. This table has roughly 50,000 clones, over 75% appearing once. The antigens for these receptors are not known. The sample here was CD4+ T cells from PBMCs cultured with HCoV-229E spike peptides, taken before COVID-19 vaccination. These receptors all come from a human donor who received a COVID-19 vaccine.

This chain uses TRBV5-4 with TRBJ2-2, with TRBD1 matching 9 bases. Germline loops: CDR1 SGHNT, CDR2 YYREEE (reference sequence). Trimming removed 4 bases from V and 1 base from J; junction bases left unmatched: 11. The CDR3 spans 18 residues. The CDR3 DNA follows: TGTGCCAGCAGCCCCCCACAGGGGGCGCATGGGAACACCGGGGAGCTGTTTTTT. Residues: CASSPPQGAHGNTGELFF.

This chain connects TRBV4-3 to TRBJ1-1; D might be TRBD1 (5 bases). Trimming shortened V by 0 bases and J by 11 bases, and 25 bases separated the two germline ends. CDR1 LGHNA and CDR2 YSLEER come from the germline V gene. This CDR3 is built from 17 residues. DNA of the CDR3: TGCGCCAGCAGCCAAGATCATAATACGGGTTTGGGGGGATGGGCTTTCTTT. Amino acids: CASSQDHNTGLGGWAFF.

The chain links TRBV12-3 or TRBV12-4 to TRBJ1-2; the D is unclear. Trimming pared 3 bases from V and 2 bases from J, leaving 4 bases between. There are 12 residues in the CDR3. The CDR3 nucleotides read TGTGCCAGCAGTTTTTTGAACTATGGCTACACCTTC. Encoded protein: CASSFLNYGYTF.

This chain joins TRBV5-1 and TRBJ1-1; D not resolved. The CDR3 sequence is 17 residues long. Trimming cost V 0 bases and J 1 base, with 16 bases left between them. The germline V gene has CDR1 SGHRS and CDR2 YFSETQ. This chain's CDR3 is CASSLGGGLLGNTEAFF. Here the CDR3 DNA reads TGCGCCAGCAGCTTGGGGGGTGGGCTCCTTGGGAACACTGAAGCTTTCTTT.

CDR3 nucleotide sequence: TGTGCCATCAGTGAAGTAGGGACGGTGTATGGCTACACCTTC. Amino acid sequence: CAISEVGTVYGYTF. V gene TRBV10-3 combines with J gene TRBJ1-2, with D perhaps TRBD1 (5 bases). The CDR3 has 14 residues. Germline loops: CDR1 ENHRY, CDR2 SYGVKD. V was pared by 3 bases and J by 5 bases, with 13 bases between.

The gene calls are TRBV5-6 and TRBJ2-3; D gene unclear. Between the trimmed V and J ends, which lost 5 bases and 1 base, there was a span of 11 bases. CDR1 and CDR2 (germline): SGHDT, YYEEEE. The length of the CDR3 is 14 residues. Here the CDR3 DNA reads TGTGCCAGCAGTTTCCCCTGGGGCACAGATACGCAGTATTTT. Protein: CASSFPWGTDTQYF. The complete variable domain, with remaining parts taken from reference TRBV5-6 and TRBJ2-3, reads DAGVTQSPTHLIKTRGQQVTLRCSPKSGHDTVSWYQQALGQGPQFIFQYYEEEERQRGNFPDRFSGHQFPNYSSELNVNALLLGDSALYLCASSFPWGTDTQYFGPGTRLTVL.

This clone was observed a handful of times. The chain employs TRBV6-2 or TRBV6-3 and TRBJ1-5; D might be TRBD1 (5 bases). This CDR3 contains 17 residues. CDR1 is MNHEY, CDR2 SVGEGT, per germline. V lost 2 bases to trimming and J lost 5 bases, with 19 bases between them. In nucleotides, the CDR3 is TGTGCCAGCAGTTACGGGGACCCCAGAGGGGCCCATCAGCCCCAGCATTTT. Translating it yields CASSYGDPRGAHQPQHF.

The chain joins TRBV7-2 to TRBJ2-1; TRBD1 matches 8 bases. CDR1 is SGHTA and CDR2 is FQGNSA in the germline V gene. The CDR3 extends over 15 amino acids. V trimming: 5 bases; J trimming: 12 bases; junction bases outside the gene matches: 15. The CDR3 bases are TGTGCCAGCAGCCTAGGGACAGGCATACCCACCTGGCAGTTCTTC. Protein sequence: CASSLGTGIPTWQFF.

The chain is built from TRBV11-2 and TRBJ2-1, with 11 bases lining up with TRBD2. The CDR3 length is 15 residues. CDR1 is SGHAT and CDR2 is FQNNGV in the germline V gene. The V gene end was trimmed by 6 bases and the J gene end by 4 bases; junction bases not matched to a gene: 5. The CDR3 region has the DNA TGTGCCAGCAGTACGGGACTAGCGGCTTACAATGAGCAGTTCTTC. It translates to CASSTGLAAYNEQFF. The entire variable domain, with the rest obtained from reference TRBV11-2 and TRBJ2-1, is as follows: EAGVAQSPRYKIIEKRQSVAFWCNPISGHATLYWYQQILGQGPKLLIQFQNNGVVDDSQLPKDRFSAERLKGVDSTLKIQPAKLEDSAVYLCASSTGLAAYNEQFFGPGTRLTVL.

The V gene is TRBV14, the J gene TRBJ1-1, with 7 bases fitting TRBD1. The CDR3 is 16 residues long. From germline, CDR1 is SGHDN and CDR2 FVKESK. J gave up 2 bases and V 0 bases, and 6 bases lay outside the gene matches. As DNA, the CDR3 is TGTGCCAGCAGCCAAGATTTGGGACAGATAAACACTGAAGCTTTCTTT. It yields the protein CASSQDLGQINTEAFF.

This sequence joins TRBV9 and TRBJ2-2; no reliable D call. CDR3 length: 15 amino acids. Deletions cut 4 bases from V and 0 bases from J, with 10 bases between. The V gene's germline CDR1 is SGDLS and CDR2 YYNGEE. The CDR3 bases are TGTGCCAGCAGCCCTGGATTAGCGAACACCGGGGAGCTGTTTTTT. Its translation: CASSPGLANTGELFF.

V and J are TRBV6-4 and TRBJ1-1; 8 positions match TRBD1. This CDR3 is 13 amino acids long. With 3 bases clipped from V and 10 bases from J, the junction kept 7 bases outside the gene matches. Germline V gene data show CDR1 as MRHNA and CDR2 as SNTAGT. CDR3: CASSEGQGVGAFF. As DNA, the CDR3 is TGTGCCAGCAGTGAAGGACAGGGTGTAGGAGCTTTCTTT.

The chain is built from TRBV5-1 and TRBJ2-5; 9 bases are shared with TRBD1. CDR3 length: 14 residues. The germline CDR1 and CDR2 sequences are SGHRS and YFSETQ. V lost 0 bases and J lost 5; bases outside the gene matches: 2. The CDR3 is CASSLGTGAETQYF. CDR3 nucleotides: TGCGCCAGCAGCTTGGGGACAGGGGCTGAGACCCAGTACTTC. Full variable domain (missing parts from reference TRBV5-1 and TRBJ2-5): KAGVTQTPRYLIKTRGQQVTLSCSPISGHRSVSWYQQTPGQGLQFLFEYFSETQRNKGNFPGRFSGRQFSNSRSEMNVSTLELGDSALYLCASSLGTGAETQYFGPGTRLLVL.

The CDR3 here is CASSLRTGQETQYF. CDR3 nucleotide sequence: TGTGCCAGCAGTCTCCGGACAGGACAAGAGACCCAGTACTTC. The rearrangement joins TRBV3-1 (or the pseudogene TRBV3-2) to TRBJ2-5, with 7 bases fitting TRBD1. V lost 6 bases, J lost 2 bases, and 6 bases stayed unmatched. The CDR3 has 14 residues. CDR1 is LGHDT, CDR2 YNNKEL, per germline (reference sequence).

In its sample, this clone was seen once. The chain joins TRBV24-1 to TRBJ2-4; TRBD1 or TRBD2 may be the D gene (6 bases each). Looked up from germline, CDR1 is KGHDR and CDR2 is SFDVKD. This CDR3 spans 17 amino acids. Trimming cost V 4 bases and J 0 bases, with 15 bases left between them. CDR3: CATSEGAGGLAKNIQYF. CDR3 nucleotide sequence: TGTGCCACCAGTGAGGGGGCCGGGGGACTAGCCAAAAACATTCAGTACTTC.